This T cell receptor (beta chain) was sequenced during a study of shared clonotypes between healthy human individuals. Findings of the study overall: In contrast to clonotypes shared by all four donors, non-shared clonotypes had lower generation probabilities.

This CDR3 has 16 residues. V was cut by 5 bases and J by 0 bases, with 16 bases left in between. Germline-derived CDR1 and CDR2 are MGHDK and SYGVNS. Notes on this clone: Its specificity is unknown.

The method was immunoSEQ multiplex PCR; TCRdb's version includes in-frame clones alone and lacks a portion of them. This sample has approximately 840,000 clones, with roughly 96% found just once. Naive CD8 cells comprised CD45RO-negative, CCR7-positively selected cells, excluding terminally differentiated effector memory CD45RA+ cells. Donation came from healthy HIV-negative adults that had no recent acute infections or vaccinations. The sample was naive CD8+ T cells sorted from blood. This clonotype was obtained from a young man in good health. The chain recombines TRBV25-1 with TRBJ2-5; a weak D match, TRBD1 (6 bases). The CDR3 nucleotides are TGTGCCAGCAGTTCTTCAGGGGCCATGTACCAAGAGACCCAGTACTTC. Residues: CASSSSGAMYQETQYF.